The entry that follows covers one T cell receptor beta chain sequence. Its antigen is currently unknown. Assay used: immunoSEQ multiplex PCR; TCRdb lists only in-frame clones, some missing. Here the sample spans roughly 22,000 clones, roughly 62% being singletons. The entry originates in a study of T cells in narcolepsy. The CDR3 spans 16 residues. The germline V gene has CDR1 SGHRS and CDR2 YFSETQ. V lost 0 bases and J lost 0, with 9 bases in between. Whole-study findings and limits: Healthy controls reportedly lacked the autoreactive clonotypes serially found in patients' blood. Same-patient CSF and blood CD4+ T cell clonotypes included HCRT-specific and TRIB2-specific autoreactive ones.

This clonotype originated in a human donor in good health. The V gene is TRBV5-1, the J gene TRBJ1-4; D is unclear. Input material: memory (CD45RA-) CD4+ T cells from blood. The CDR3 loop reads CASSLGTIATNEKLFF. The CDR3, as DNA: TGCGCCAGCAGCTTGGGGACGATTGCAACTAATGAAAAACTGTTTTTT.